These 17 T cell receptor beta chains were all obtained from the same sample, sequenced in a study of T-cell reconstitution after alpha-beta-depleted transplantation in children. As it was prepared, the TCRbeta library received unique molecular identifiers. TCRdb processed the PCR reads anew with MiXCR; each CDR3 protein has one entry. Of under 75,000 distinct CDR3 sequences listed, under 13% were seen once; the top ten hold approximately 13%. The material sequenced was PBMCs, taken before TCRalphabeta/CD19-depleted stem cell transplant. The receptors here all came from a boy between 5 and 17 years old with acute myeloid leukemia, due to receive a stem cell transplant.

This chain connects TRBV12-3 or TRBV12-4 to TRBJ2-7, with a weak D call TRBD1 (5 bases). The V gene lost 2 bases and the J gene lost 2 bases, with 7 bases spanning the gap. The CDR3 loop spans 13 amino acids. CDR3 nucleotides: TGTGCCAGCAGTTTAACAGGCGCCTACGAGCAGTACGTC. Protein sequence: CASSLTGAYEQYV.

The chain couples TRBV19 to TRBJ1-5, with D perhaps matching TRBD1 (6 bases). This CDR3 has 12 amino acids. Trimming shortened V by 9 bases and J by 4 bases, and 10 bases separated the two germline ends. CDR1 LNHDA and CDR2 SQIVND come from the germline V gene (reference sequence). For the CDR3, the DNA is TGTGCCAGCTCCGGACAGAATCAGCCCCAGCATTTT. Translation gives CASSGQNQPQHF.

This clonotype was found many times. The chain is built from TRBV7-6 and TRBJ2-1, with TRBD2 matching 10 bases. Germline V lookup: CDR1 SGHVS, CDR2 FNYEAQ. The V segment lost 1 base and the J segment 8 bases; nucleotides outside the gene matches: 14. This CDR3 region has 18 residues. Written as DNA, the CDR3 is TGTGCCAGCAGCTTAGAAGGTGGGCTAGCGGGAGTCTCTTATGAGCAGTTCTTC. Translation gives CASSLEGGLAGVSYEQFF.

The table lists this clonotype with many counts. For the CDR3, the DNA is TGTGCCAGCAGCGTAGGGACTACCTTACCCTACGAGCAGTACTTC. Its protein is CASSVGTTLPYEQYF. The chain links TRBV9 to TRBJ2-7, with D possibly matching TRBD2 (6 bases). This CDR3 spans 15 amino acids. Trimming left V 0 bases short and J 2 bases short, with 12 bases between. Germline values: CDR1 SGDLS, CDR2 YYNGEE.

The chain has TRBV7-8 and TRBJ2-1; D tentatively fits TRBD1 or TRBD2 (7 bases each). CDR1 and CDR2 (germline): SGHVS, FQNEAQ. V was pared by 5 bases and J by 1 base, with 12 bases between. This CDR3 comprises 15 residues. The CDR3 region has the DNA TGTGCCAGCAGCGTCCAGGGGGGGTCCTACAATGAGCAGTTCTTC. This encodes CASSVQGGSYNEQFF.

This clonotype was counted many times. Written as DNA, the CDR3 is TGTGCCAGCAGCTCGGGAGTGGGTTTAACTGCGCCCCAGCATTTT. It translates to CASSSGVGLTAPQHF. The chain recombines TRBV11-2 with TRBJ1-5; D call uncertain. Germline V gene sequence: CDR1 SGHAT, CDR2 FQNNGV. Trimming stripped 4 bases from V and 9 bases from J, with 19 bases between. CDR3 size: 15 residues.

The chain has TRBV3-1 and TRBJ2-6; the D gene could be TRBD1 or TRBD2 (5 bases each). The CDR3 runs to 18 residues. CDR1 is LGHDT and CDR2 is YNNKEL in the germline V gene (reference sequence). This CDR3 is CTISFRGVLTSGANVLTF. The CDR3 nucleotides read TGTACCATCAGTTTTAGAGGGGTCCTTACTTCTGGGGCCAACGTCCTGACTTTC.

This clonotype has at least ten counts. The V gene is TRBV27, the J gene TRBJ1-1, with D hard to call. This CDR3 spans 14 amino acids. Looked up from germline, CDR1 is MNHEY and CDR2 is SMNVEV (reference sequence). V lost 4 bases and J 11 bases, leaving 20 bases between the germline ends. The CDR3 DNA sequence: TGTGCCAGCAGTTACCGGGAGCTACTTTCGGGGGCTTTCTTT. Its protein product is CASSYRELLSGAFF.

There are many counts of this clonotype. This sequence joins TRBV7-8 and TRBJ1-1; TRBD1 aligns across 7 bases. There are 17 residues in the CDR3. In germline, CDR1 is SGHVS, CDR2 FQNEAQ. V lost 2 bases, J lost 4 bases, and 13 bases stayed unmatched. The CDR3 region has the DNA TGTGCCAGCAGCTTACGGTTTTTCAGGGGGAGGGGCACTGAAGCTTTCTTT. This translates into CASSLRFFRGRGTEAFF.

Many counts were recorded for this clonotype. V gene TRBV12-3 or TRBV12-4 combines with J gene TRBJ2-3; TRBD2 is a possible D gene (6 bases). The CDR3 is 15 residues long. Trimming pared 3 bases from V and 2 bases from J, leaving 12 bases between. CDR3 sequence reads: CASSFVGGSTDTQYF. CDR3 DNA: TGTGCCAGCAGTTTTGTCGGAGGGTCCACAGATACGCAGTATTTT.

This chain uses TRBV6-5 with TRBJ2-3, with 9 bases aligning to TRBD2. Germline V gives CDR1 MNHEY, CDR2 SVGAGI. This CDR3 is 15 amino acids long. The junction had 8 bases not matched to a gene; V was cut back by 3 bases and J by 7 bases. The DNA for the CDR3 is TGTGCCAGCAGTTATCGTAGCGGGAGTGGGAATACGCAGTATTTT. Protein product: CASSYRSGSGNTQYF.

The table lists this clonotype with many counts. The rearrangement joins TRBV29-1 to TRBJ1-5, with 8 bases lining up with TRBD1. The CDR3 sequence is 13 residues long. From germline, CDR1 is SQVTM and CDR2 ANQGSEA. The V and J ends lost 6 bases and 1 base, in that order; junction bases with no gene match: 2. The CDR3 reads CSVGTGSNQPQHF. DNA of the CDR3: TGCAGCGTCGGGACAGGCAGCAATCAGCCCCAGCATTTT.

A note on this clonotype: Sequence at one end of the junction differs from germline and may be a read error. The chain employs TRBV7-2 and TRBJ1-2; tentative D call: TRBD1 (5 bases). Germline V CDR1 and CDR2: SGHTA, FQGNSA. CDR3 size: 14 residues. DNA of the CDR3: TGCTCCGAGCAGCTTAGCGGGGGTAACTATGGCTACACCTTC. This sequence encodes CSEQLSGGNYGYTF. The full variable domain, with the rest looked up from reference TRBV7-2 and TRBJ1-2, is GAGVSQSPSNKVTEKGKDVELRCDPISGHTALYWYRQSLGQGLEFLIYFQGNSAPDKSGLPSDRFSAERTGGSVSTLTIQRTQQEDSAVYLCSEQLSGGNYGYTFGSGTRLTVV.

In this sample, this clonotype turned up many times. The chain recombines TRBV10-3 with TRBJ2-2; no firm D call. The germline V gene encodes CDR1 ENHRY and CDR2 SYGVKD. The CDR3 has 16 amino acids. Deletions cut 3 bases from V and 6 bases from J, with 17 bases between. In nucleotides, the CDR3 is TGTGCCATCAGTGAAGGCGGACCCTCCTCTCCCGGGGAGCTGTTTTTT. This sequence encodes CAISEGGPSSPGELFF.

At least ten counts were recorded for this clonotype. A much larger clonotype is one base distant, so this may be a read error. The chain recombines TRBV7-2 with TRBJ2-7; D possibly corresponds to TRBD1 (6 bases). The V and J ends lost 5 bases and 5 bases respectively, with 19 bases between them. CDR1 and CDR2 from the germline V gene are SGHTA and FQGNSA. This CDR3 comprises 15 residues. DNA for the CDR3: TGTGCCAGCAGCCCCACCCCCGGGACACTCCACGAGCAGTACTTC. It codes for CASSPTPGTLHEQYF.

This clonotype showed up many times. The rearrangement joins TRBV3-1 to TRBJ2-1; D uncertain. This CDR3 has 13 amino acids. Trimming shortened V by 4 bases and J by 3 bases, and 7 bases separated the two germline ends. The germline gives CDR1 LGHDT, CDR2 YNNKEL (reference sequence). This chain's CDR3 is CASSRQLYNEQFF. The CDR3 DNA sequence: TGTGCCAGCAGCCGCCAGCTCTACAATGAGCAGTTCTTC.

There are many counts of this clonotype. V is TRBV7-6 and J is TRBJ1-1, with 9 bases matching TRBD1. V was clipped by 5 bases and J by 1 base; unmatched bases: 5. Germline values: CDR1 SGHVS, CDR2 FNYEAQ. The CDR3 sequence is 15 residues long. The DNA for the CDR3 is TGTGCCAGCAGCCAAGAGACAGGGGGGAACACTGAAGCTTTCTTT. It translates to CASSQETGGNTEAFF.